The 25 T cell receptor beta chains in this list originate from one sample, sequenced in a study of preoperative IRX-2 immunotherapy in early breast cancer. Treatment reported: preoperative locoregional IRX-2 cytokine immunotherapy. Profiling relied on immunoSEQ multiplex PCR, and the TCRdb table lists in-frame clones only, not all of them. The profile shows some 59,000 clones, roughly 94% of them singletons. This sample was obtained from a patient treated with IRX-2 immunotherapy. All receptors come from a human donor with breast cancer.

Concerning this clone itself: The same CDR3 is also encoded by other DNA sequences in this sample. This chain joins TRBV6-5 and TRBJ2-7; D is perhaps TRBD2 (5 bases). Trimming stripped 3 bases from V and 0 bases from J, with 6 bases between. The CDR3 contains 13 residues. The germline gives CDR1 MNHEY, CDR2 SVGAGI. CDR3 bases: TGTGCCAGCAGTTATCGGGGCTCCTACGAGCAGTACTTC. This codes for CASSYRGSYEQYF.

The J gene is TRBJ1-2, the V gene TRBV2, with D possibly matching TRBD1 (5 bases). Germline assignment: CDR1 SNHLY and CDR2 FYNNEI. The CDR3 contains 13 residues. V was trimmed by 5 bases and J by 6 bases, leaving 13 bases between them. The CDR3 DNA follows: TGTGCCAGCAGTTACCTGGGGCGGGATGGCTACACCTTC. Translating gives CASSYLGRDGYTF.

The V call is TRBV10-2, the J call TRBJ2-3; the D gene is possibly TRBD1 (6 bases). V was clipped by 7 bases and J by 4 bases, with 18 bases between them. The length of the CDR3 is 15 residues. From germline, CDR1 is WSHSY and CDR2 SAAADI. DNA of the CDR3: TGCGCCAGCATCTTCTCTGGGGGCTCGGCAGATACGCAGTATTTT. It yields the protein CASIFSGGSADTQYF.

The J gene is TRBJ1-2, the V gene TRBV29-1, with D possibly TRBD1 on 6 matching bases. The CDR3 covers 14 residues. Between the trimmed V and J ends, which lost 3 bases and 4 bases, there was a span of 15 bases. Germline V gene data show CDR1 as SQVTM and CDR2 as ANQGSEA. The CDR3 DNA sequence: TGCAGCGTTGAGGCCCTACAGGGCGTCTATGGCTACACCTTC. Residues: CSVEALQGVYGYTF.

The genes are TRBV4-3 and TRBJ1-2, with D perhaps matching TRBD1 (5 bases). CDR3 length equals 19 residues. Trimming left V 2 bases short and J 6 bases short, with 28 bases between. CDR1 LGHNA and CDR2 YSLEER come from the germline V gene. In DNA, the CDR3 is TGCGCCAGCAGCCAAAACTCAAGTGGGGCCCTTCAACGGTGGAATGGCTACACCTTC. Translation: CASSQNSSGALQRWNGYTF.

The chain has TRBV27 and TRBJ2-7; a possible D gene is TRBD2 (6 bases). Germline lookup yields CDR1 MNHEY and CDR2 SMNVEV (reference sequence). The CDR3 is made up of 13 amino acids. Trimming took 5 bases from V and 1 from J, leaving 9 bases between them. CDR3 residues: CASSPGTSYEQYF. Written as DNA, the CDR3 is TGTGCCAGCAGTCCGGGGACTTCCTACGAGCAGTACTTC.

This rearrangement joins TRBV7-9 to TRBJ2-7, with TRBD1 matching 9 bases. Per the germline V gene, CDR1 is SEHNR and CDR2 is FQNEAQ (reference sequence). CDR3 size: 14 residues. With V trimmed by 5 bases and J by 2 bases, 4 bases remained unmatched. CDR3 sequence reads: CASSLTGGTYEQYF. In nucleotides, the CDR3 is TGTGCCAGCAGCCTGACAGGGGGGACCTACGAGCAGTACTTC.

The V gene is TRBV15, the J gene TRBJ2-7; D is perhaps TRBD2 (6 bases). This CDR3 is 15 amino acids long. The germline V and J ends were trimmed by 5 bases and 7 bases, with 21 bases remaining between them. Germline values: CDR1 LNHNV, CDR2 YYDKDF (reference sequence). DNA for the CDR3: TGTGCCACCAGCCTCTCCGGGACTCCTATCATAGAGCAGTACTTC. Amino acid sequence: CATSLSGTPIIEQYF.

V and J are TRBV5-1 and TRBJ1-1, with D unclear. Germline CDR1 SGHRS, CDR2 YFSETQ. The CDR3 contains 15 residues. The V end lost 4 bases, the J end lost 3 bases, and 16 bases lay between the germline ends. In nucleotides, the CDR3 is TGCGCCAGCAGCCCGAGGCTGGGCAAGGACACTGAAGCTTTCTTT. Translating it yields CASSPRLGKDTEAFF.

The rearrangement links TRBV9 to TRBJ2-5; 14 bases are shared with TRBD2. CDR3 size: 17 residues. Germline CDR1 is SGDLS and CDR2 is YYNGEE. The V gene end was trimmed by 4 bases and the J gene end by 5 bases; junction bases not matched to a gene: 10. CDR3 bases: TGTGCCAGCAGCACAGGGACTAGCGGGGGACTGGTTGAGACCCAGTACTTC. Translation: CASSTGTSGGLVETQYF.

The rearrangement joins TRBV28 to TRBJ2-1; 11 nucleotides match TRBD2. The CDR3 is 18 residues long. V lost 2 bases and J lost 7; bases outside the gene matches: 13. The germline V gene encodes CDR1 MDHEN and CDR2 SYDVKM. The CDR3 DNA is TGTGCCAGCAGTTTAAGGTCACTAGCGGGAGAGGAGAAGAATGAGCAGTTCTTC. It yields the protein CASSLRSLAGEEKNEQFF. Complete variable domain (other parts from reference TRBV28 and TRBJ2-1): DVKVTQSSRYLVKRTGEKVFLECVQDMDHENMFWYRQDPGLGLRLIYFSYDVKMKEKGDIPEGYSVSREKKERFSLILESASTNQTSMYLCASSLRSLAGEEKNEQFFGPGTRLTVL.

The chain has TRBV7-2 and TRBJ2-2; 7 positions match TRBD1. V shed 3 bases, J shed 0 bases, and the junction held 1 base outside the gene matches. This CDR3 spans 15 amino acids. The germline CDR1 and CDR2 sequences are SGHTA and FQGNSA. The CDR3 region has the DNA TGTGCCAGCAGCTTTCAGGGGGCGAACACCGGGGAGCTGTTTTTT. Encoded protein: CASSFQGANTGELFF.

The CDR3 spells CASSTFGVYYNEQFF. In nucleotides, the CDR3 is TGTGCCAGCAGCACCTTCGGGGTCTACTACAATGAGCAGTTCTTC. V is TRBV13 and J is TRBJ2-1; weak D call: TRBD2 (5 bases). Trimming removed 5 bases from V and 3 bases from J, with 14 bases in between. The CDR3 is 15 residues long. Per germline, CDR1 PRHDT and CDR2 FYEKMQ (reference sequence).

The CDR3 reads CAIRGPRTSDTQYF. Written as DNA, the CDR3 is TGTGCCATCAGGGGACCGAGAACCTCAGATACGCAGTATTTT. V gene TRBV10-3 combines with J gene TRBJ2-3; D might be TRBD1 or TRBD2, each matching 5 bases. Germline values: CDR1 ENHRY, CDR2 SYGVKD. The CDR3 consists of 14 residues. The V gene lost 6 bases and the J gene lost 4 bases, with 14 bases spanning the gap.

The chain carries TRBV7-8 and TRBJ2-7; 11 positions agree with TRBD2. The V and J ends lost 4 bases and 4 bases, in that order; junction bases with no gene match: 6. CDR1 SGHVS and CDR2 FQNEAQ come from the germline V gene. This CDR3 is 15 amino acids long. CDR3 in amino acids: CASSSGLAVIYEQYF. In DNA, the CDR3 is TGTGCCAGCAGCTCGGGACTAGCGGTAATTTACGAGCAGTACTTC. Full variable domain (missing parts from reference TRBV7-8 and TRBJ2-7): GAGVSQSPRYKVAKRGQDVALRCDPISGHVSLFWYQQALGQGPEFLTYFQNEAQLDKSGLPSDRFFAERPEGSVSTLKIQRTQQEDSAVYLCASSSGLAVIYEQYFGPGTRLTVT.

The chain is built from TRBV19 and TRBJ2-3; TRBD2 is a possible D gene (6 bases). CDR1 is LNHDA, CDR2 SQIVND, per germline (reference sequence). This CDR3 comprises 17 residues. V was trimmed by 5 bases and J by 0 bases, leaving 18 bases between them. Here the CDR3 reads CASSAGLEKTSTDTQYF. CDR3 in DNA: TGTGCCAGTAGTGCGGGACTTGAAAAAACTAGCACAGATACGCAGTATTTT.

The chain couples TRBV14 to TRBJ2-1; 9 positions agree with TRBD2. This CDR3 region has 16 residues. After removal of 0 bases from V and 6 bases from J, the junction contained 6 bases not matched to a gene. From germline, CDR1 is SGHDN and CDR2 FVKESK. CDR3 residues: CASSQELRGGLNEQFF. The CDR3 region has the DNA TGTGCCAGCAGCCAAGAGCTGCGGGGGGGCCTCAATGAGCAGTTCTTC. Together with reference TRBV14 and TRBJ2-1, the CDR3 gives the full variable domain: EAGVTQFPSHSVIEKGQTVTLRCDPISGHDNLYWYRRVMGKEIKFLLHFVKESKQDESGMPNNRFLAERTGGTYSTLKVQPAELEDSGVYFCASSQELRGGLNEQFFGPGTRLTVL.

The CDR3 DNA sequence: TGTGCCAGCAGCCCCTCCCCAGGGTCAGGGTTCTACGAGCAGTACTTC. Protein: CASSPSPGSGFYEQYF. This rearrangement joins TRBV7-2 to TRBJ2-7; weak D call: TRBD1 (5 bases). The CDR3 contains 16 residues. Germline CDR1 reads SGHTA; CDR2 reads FQGNSA. With 5 bases removed from V and 3 bases from J, the gap between germline ends came to 20 bases.

The chain is built from TRBV6-1 and TRBJ1-5, with a tentative D call TRBD1 (5 bases). The CDR3 loop spans 14 amino acids. The V end lost 4 bases, the J end lost 1 base, and 8 bases lay between the germline ends. Germline values: CDR1 MNHNS, CDR2 SASEGT. CDR3 nucleotide sequence: TGTGCCAGCAGTGGACAGTCGAGCAATCAGCCCCAGCATTTT. Its protein product is CASSGQSSNQPQHF.

V usage is TRBV7-9 and J usage is TRBJ2-1; TRBD2 might be the D (6 bases). This CDR3 comprises 15 residues. The V and J ends lost 7 bases and 9 bases respectively, with 22 bases between them. The germline CDR1 and CDR2 sequences are SEHNR and FQNEAQ (reference sequence). CDR3 DNA: TGTGCCAGCACCTCGGACGGTACTTTCGGGGGTGAGCAGTTCTTC. It encodes CASTSDGTFGGEQFF.

The chain is built from TRBV6-5 and TRBJ2-7; D is uncertain. Germline loops: CDR1 MNHEY, CDR2 SVGAGI. CDR3 length: 12 residues. Trimming took off 5 bases at V and 3 bases at J, with 8 bases between the two ends. Here the CDR3 DNA reads TGTGCCAGCAGTGGCAGTGTCTACGAGCAGTACTTC. Translated, it gives CASSGSVYEQYF.

This clone has just one count. The rearrangement uses TRBV13 and TRBJ2-1; 8 nucleotides align to TRBD1. Germline trimming cut 5 bases from V and 3 bases from J; bases unmatched to any gene: 9. This CDR3 region has 16 residues. Germline CDR1 reads PRHDT; CDR2 reads FYEKMQ (reference sequence). CDR3 DNA: TGTGCCAGCAGCCTAAAGAAGGGACAGGTCTACAATGAGCAGTTCTTC. Its protein product is CASSLKKGQVYNEQFF. The complete variable domain, with remaining parts taken from reference TRBV13 and TRBJ2-1, reads AAGVIQSPRHLIKEKRETATLKCYPIPRHDTVYWYQQGPGQDPQFLISFYEKMQSDKGSIPDRFSAQQFSDYHSELNMSSLELGDSALYFCASSLKKGQVYNEQFFGPGTRLTVL.

This clone appeared a few times. The chain couples TRBV30 to TRBJ1-1; D remains unclear. V lost 0 bases and J lost 10, with 9 bases in between. There are 11 residues in the CDR3. Germline V gene sequence: CDR1 GTSNPN, CDR2 SVGIG (reference sequence). The CDR3 is CAWSVREGAFF. The CDR3 DNA reads as TGTGCCTGGAGTGTACGAGAGGGAGCTTTCTTT.

The chain joins TRBV29-1 to TRBJ2-3, with 9 bases lining up with TRBD1. V gave up 5 bases and J gave up 4 bases; unmatched junction bases: 10. The CDR3 totals 15 residues. CDR1 and CDR2 from the germline V gene are SQVTM and ANQGSEA. The CDR3 DNA follows: TGCAGCGTTTGGCTGGGACAGGGCTCCGCAGATACGCAGTATTTT. This sequence encodes CSVWLGQGSADTQYF.

The chain employs TRBV2 and TRBJ2-7; maybe TRBD2 (7 bases). CDR3 length: 15 residues. Per germline, CDR1 SNHLY and CDR2 FYNNEI. V lost 7 bases, J lost 0 bases, and 16 bases lay in between. The CDR3 region is CASKGGRASSYEQYF. The CDR3, as DNA: TGTGCCAGCAAGGGGGGGCGGGCGAGCTCCTACGAGCAGTACTTC.